This T cell receptor beta chain appears in the sequencing data of a study of OX40 agonist ivuxolimab in advanced cancers. Turning to the overall study: Ivuxolimab, which targeted the costimulatory receptor OX40 (CD134), was an agonistic, fully human IgG2 monoclonal antibody. Three dose-escalation patients achieved partial responses, one with hepatocellular carcinoma and two with cutaneous melanoma. Intravenous ivuxolimab was administered to patients every 2 weeks at six dose levels: 0.01, 0.1, 0.3, 1.5, 3 and 10 mg/kg. The point of sequencing TCRbeta in the periphery was to test whether ivuxolimab changed TCR sequence diversity and drove clonal T-cell expansion. The dose-escalation cohort was 82.7% male with a mean age of about 65 years, ranging from roughly 20 to 80. The paper reports the monotherapy dose-escalation portion (N of about 54 patients) of the phase I ivuxolimab trial. Of the roughly 50 dose-escalation patients, hepatocellular carcinoma was present in about 19, melanoma in approximately 15, renal cell carcinoma in 9 and head and neck cancer in 9. Prior anti-PD-1, anti-PD-L1 or anti-CTLA-4 therapy was permitted, and checkpoint inhibitors had been received by approximately 39% of dose-escalation patients. Study-wide findings and limitations: The antigen specificity of the peripheral T cells that underwent clonal expansion was not determined. At doses of 0.1 to 3.0 mg/kg, clonal expansion of both CD4+ and CD8+ T cells in blood was seen between baseline and week 6. Partial responders in the 0.1-3.0 mg/kg groups had among the lowest normalized peripheral clonal expansion, especially among CD8+ T cells. Low levels of normalized T-cell clonal expansion were also shown by some nonresponding patients. After ivuxolimab, CD8+ T cells had more expanded clones than CD4+ T cells on average.

Cut back by 5 bases and 6 bases, the V and J ends lie 8 bases apart. CDR1 and CDR2, per the germline V gene, are SGHVS and FQNEAQ. The CDR3, from cysteine to phenylalanine, totals 12 residues. Solely the CDR3 DNA is kept, with 36 bases framed from the first base. Genomic DNA was isolated from the sorted cells so that the TCRbeta CDR3 region could be sequenced. TCRbeta CDR3 regions were sequenced using the immunoSEQ Assay. This is the immuneACCESS table as TCRdb keeps it, with only in-frame sequences that have V and J called. A part of the clones is gone; compared with another copy, unresolved V genes explain less than half, and the rest is unexplained. The sample yields 77,000 or so clones; 80% to 95% were counted once. About 1.8% of the sample goes to the ten largest clones. As to this clone: Which antigen it targets is not known. No per-base quality is available; no much larger clone lies one base away.

Patients with autoimmune disease history or receiving systemic immunosuppression were excluded from the trial. Peripheral blood for TCR sequencing was collected from all dose cohorts at baseline, on cycle 4 day 1, and on cycle 7 day 1. Samples came from an open-label, multicenter, first-in-human phase I dose-escalation trial of ivuxolimab. Adults with locally advanced or metastatic melanoma, renal cell carcinoma, hepatocellular carcinoma or head and neck squamous cell carcinoma were enrolled in the trial. Before TCR sequencing, CD4+ T cells and CD8+ T cells were sorted from peripheral blood as separate populations.

This specimen consisted of CD4+ or CD8+ T cells sorted from blood, obtained in a trial of the OX40 agonist ivuxolimab. The chain joins TRBV7-8 to TRBJ2-1; there is no confident call for the D gene. The TCR originated in an adult with an advanced solid tumor such as melanoma, head and neck, liver or kidney cancer. The DNA sequence is as follows: TGTGCCAGCAGCCGAACTTCCAATGAGCAGTTCTTC. This encodes CASSRTSNEQFF.